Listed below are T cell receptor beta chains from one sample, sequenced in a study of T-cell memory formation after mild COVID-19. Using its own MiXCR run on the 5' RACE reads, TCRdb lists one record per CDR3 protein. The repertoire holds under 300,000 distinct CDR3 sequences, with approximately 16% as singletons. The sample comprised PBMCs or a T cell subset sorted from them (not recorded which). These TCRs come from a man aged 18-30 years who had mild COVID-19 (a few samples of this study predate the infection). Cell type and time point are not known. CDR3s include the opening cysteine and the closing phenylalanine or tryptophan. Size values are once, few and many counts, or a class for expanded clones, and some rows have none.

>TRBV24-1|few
CATSDGQGAGELFF
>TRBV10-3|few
CAIGGQDEKLFF
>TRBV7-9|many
CASSRGLLPGLNGEQFF
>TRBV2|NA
CASSENGYPNTGELFF
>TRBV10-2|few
CASRNQGSATQYF
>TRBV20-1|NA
CSAPPVEGRGGYTF
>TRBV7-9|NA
CASSPRDRGDTEAFF
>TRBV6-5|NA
CASSYSRDSFYGYTF
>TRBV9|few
CASSVGTGPYEQYF
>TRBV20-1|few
CSARKGTGNADTQYF
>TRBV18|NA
CASSPTGGRGYEQYF
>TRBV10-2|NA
CASTATARNTEAFF
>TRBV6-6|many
CASSYSSRDRALRHF
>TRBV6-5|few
CASSRQQGPSTGELFF
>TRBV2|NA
CANPGQGQTTGYTF
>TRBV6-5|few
CASRRGSSGNTIYF
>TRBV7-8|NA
CASSLDRAPDNSPLHF
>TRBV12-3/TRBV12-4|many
CASSTGQDFSYEQYF
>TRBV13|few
CASRRLGGGYGYTF
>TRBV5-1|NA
CASSRISSGMEETQYF
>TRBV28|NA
CASSPQGGRETQYF
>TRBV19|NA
CASSADRVLSYTF
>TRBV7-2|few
CASSPSHFHEQFF
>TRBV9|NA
CASSVVGQRNEQFF
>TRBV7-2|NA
CASSFTSAAYEQYF
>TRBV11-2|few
CASSLTGDYNSPLHF
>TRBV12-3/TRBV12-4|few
CASTPMGFMNTEAFF
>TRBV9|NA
CASSVGLAGAYNEQFF
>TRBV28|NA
CASSRPDSRNTGELFF
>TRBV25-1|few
CASSSLRTSGGDTQYF
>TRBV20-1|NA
CSARPDTNTEAFF
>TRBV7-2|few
CASSLDSGNSAGQYF
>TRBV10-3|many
CAIGNTGELFF
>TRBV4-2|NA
CASSQTTGQSNTEAFF
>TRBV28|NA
CASSKKLAGFQETQYF
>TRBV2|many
CASSEGGSTDTQYF
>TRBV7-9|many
CASSFGRFYGYTF
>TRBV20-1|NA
CSASVRDTTNEKLFF
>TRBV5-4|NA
CASSLAPSGGTDTQYF
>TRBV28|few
CASSLDPSGVSTDTQYF
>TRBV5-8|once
CASSLGGSGATSPTDTQYF